These 29 T cell receptor beta chains share one sample of origin, sequenced in a study of T cells in Graves' hyperthyroidism and ophthalmopathy. Authors of the study amplified TCR beta CDR3 regions from RNA transcripts. HTBI primers were used for first-round RT-PCR of the TCR CDR3. TCRdb fed the multiplex PCR reads into MiXCR, producing one record per CDR3 protein. The sample lists under 350,000 distinct CDR3 sequences, roughly 13% occurring once. The sample consisted of blood. The receptors were sampled from a middle-aged woman with Graves' hyperthyroidism.

There are many counts of this clonotype. The genes are TRBV28 and TRBJ1-2; TRBD1 matches at 11 bases. The CDR3 covers 14 residues. Germline assignment: CDR1 MDHEN and CDR2 SYDVKM. With 5 bases clipped from V and 9 bases from J, the junction kept 8 bases outside the gene matches. CDR3: CASSPRTGGRSYTF. DNA of the CDR3: TGTGCCAGCAGTCCTAGGACAGGGGGCAGGAGCTACACCTTC.

In its sample, this clonotype was seen a few times. The gene calls are TRBV6-2 or TRBV6-3 and TRBJ1-3, with TRBD1 matching 7 bases. Per the germline V gene, CDR1 is MNHEY and CDR2 is SVGEGT. This CDR3 has 15 residues. The V and J ends lost 6 bases and 0 bases, in that order; junction bases with no gene match: 5. The CDR3 DNA sequence: TGTGCCAGCAGCCAGGGACAGTACTCTGGAAACACCATATATTTT. Encoded protein: CASSQGQYSGNTIYF.

At least ten counts were recorded for this clonotype. The genes are TRBV7-2 and TRBJ1-4, with D uncertain. Per the germline V gene, CDR1 is SGHTA and CDR2 is FQGNSA. CDR3 length equals 13 residues. The V end lost 5 bases, the J end lost 4 bases, and 8 bases lay between the germline ends. In nucleotides, the CDR3 is TGTGCCAGCAGCCGAGCCCATAATGAAAAACTGTTTTTT. Its protein is CASSRAHNEKLFF.

This clonotype has ten or more counts. The V call is TRBV13, the J call TRBJ1-3, with 7 bases lining up with TRBD1. The CDR3 extends over 16 amino acids. Germline V CDR1 and CDR2: PRHDT, FYEKMQ (reference sequence). V dropped 5 bases and J dropped 3; count of bases not matched to a gene: 10. This CDR3 is CASSLFRGEVGNTIYF. The DNA of the CDR3 is TGTGCCAGCAGCCTTTTCAGGGGGGAGGTTGGAAACACCATATATTTT.

This clonotype was observed at least ten times. The V call is TRBV7-9, the J call TRBJ2-7, with 14 bases that match TRBD2. V was pared by 5 bases and J by 0 bases, with 9 bases of the junction left unmatched. CDR3 size: 18 residues. In germline, CDR1 is SEHNR, CDR2 FQNEAQ (reference sequence). CDR3 region: CASSLGLAGGLGSYEQYF. The CDR3 DNA reads TGTGCCAGCAGCCTCGGACTAGCGGGAGGATTGGGCTCCTACGAGCAGTACTTC.

This clonotype has only a few counts. The chain combines TRBV19 with TRBJ2-6; TRBD1 might be the D (6 bases). This CDR3 has 19 residues. V was clipped by 5 bases and J by 2 bases, with 22 bases between them. Per the germline V gene, CDR1 is LNHDA and CDR2 is SQIVND (reference sequence). CDR3 in DNA: TGTGCCAGTAGTGAAGGGACACCCTCCTGGGGAACTGGGGCCAACGTCCTGACTTTC. Protein sequence: CASSEGTPSWGTGANVLTF.

This clonotype was recorded at least ten times. The chain carries TRBV4-2 and TRBJ2-7, with D tentatively TRBD2 (5 bases). The germline gives CDR1 LGHNA, CDR2 YNFKEQ. The CDR3 has 13 residues. V shed 4 bases and J shed 6 bases, with 13 bases lying between them. Here the CDR3 reads CASSLPPSREQYF. The CDR3 DNA reads as TGTGCCAGCAGCCTCCCTCCTAGCCGCGAGCAGTACTTC.

This clonotype was counted ten times or more. This chain links TRBV2 with TRBJ2-2, with TRBD2 identical over 10 bases. After removal of 6 bases from V and 2 bases from J, the junction contained 3 bases not matched to a gene. Per germline, CDR1 SNHLY and CDR2 FYNNEI. The CDR3 has 15 residues. CDR3 nucleotide sequence: TGTGCCAGCAGAATAGCGGGGGGAAACACCGGGGAGCTGTTTTTT. The encoded protein is CASRIAGGNTGELFF.

The sample holds many counts of this clonotype. The J gene is TRBJ1-2, the V gene TRBV19; D gene uncertain. The V end lost 2 bases, the J end lost 4 bases, and 8 bases lay between the germline ends. Germline assignment: CDR1 LNHDA and CDR2 SQIVND (reference sequence). This CDR3 has 13 amino acids. The CDR3 loop is CASSIRAAYGYTF. The CDR3, as DNA: TGTGCCAGTAGTATAAGGGCGGCCTATGGCTACACCTTC.

This clonotype was found many times. The chain carries TRBV20-1 and TRBJ2-3; D not certain. This CDR3 region has 13 residues. The V gene's germline CDR1 is DFQATT and CDR2 SNEGSKA (reference sequence). V lost 1 base to trimming and J lost 2 bases, with 7 bases between them. CDR3 nucleotides: TGCAGTGCTAGAGGTATTTCCACAGATACGCAGTATTTT. Translation gives CSARGISTDTQYF.

This CDR3 reads CASSQDDRSSYEQYF. The CDR3, as DNA: TGCGCCAGCAGCCAGGACGACCGGAGCTCCTACGAGCAGTACTTC. The chain joins TRBV4-1 to TRBJ2-7, with D unresolved. V lost 3 bases and J lost 0, with 12 bases in between. This CDR3 region has 15 residues. CDR1 is MGHRA and CDR2 is YSYEKL in the germline V gene.

This clonotype came up a few times. The rearrangement links TRBV5-4 to TRBJ2-7; 9 bases agree with TRBD2. The germline V gene encodes CDR1 SGHNT and CDR2 YYREEE (reference sequence). The CDR3 length is 15 residues. Germline trimming cut 4 bases from V and 3 bases from J; bases unmatched to any gene: 8. CDR3 sequence reads: CASSLDSGSGYEQYF. CDR3 nucleotide sequence: TGTGCCAGCAGCCTCGATAGCGGGAGTGGCTACGAGCAGTACTTC.

The chain has TRBV12-3 or TRBV12-4 and TRBJ1-5; 7 bases agree with TRBD1. After removal of 7 bases from V and 2 bases from J, the junction contained 5 bases not matched to a gene. This CDR3 region has 14 residues. The CDR3 sequence: CASTTGEGNQPQHF. DNA for the CDR3: TGTGCCAGCACCACAGGGGAGGGCAATCAGCCCCAGCATTTT.

This clonotype was observed a single time. This chain joins TRBV30 and TRBJ2-1, with D possibly TRBD2 on 5 matching bases. The CDR3 is 14 residues long. Trimming left V 8 bases short and J 6 bases short, with 20 bases between. CDR1 and CDR2 from the germline V gene are GTSNPN and SVGIG (reference sequence). This CDR3 reads CATPFRGSSNEQFF. The CDR3 DNA reads as TGTGCCACCCCCTTCCGGGGTTCCAGCAATGAGCAGTTCTTC.

This clonotype was counted ten times or more. V gene TRBV5-5 combines with J gene TRBJ2-6; possibly TRBD1 or TRBD2 for D (5 bases each). Germline V gene data show CDR1 as SGHKS and CDR2 as YYEKEE (reference sequence). The V gene lost 2 bases and the J gene lost 2 bases, with 8 bases spanning the gap. The CDR3 consists of 15 residues. In nucleotides, the CDR3 is TGTGCCAGCAGCTTCCAGGGAGCTGGGGCCAACGTCCTGACTTTC. This sequence encodes CASSFQGAGANVLTF.

This clonotype was detected many times. The chain employs TRBV28 and TRBJ2-5; D may correspond to TRBD1 or TRBD2 (6 bases each). CDR1 is MDHEN and CDR2 is SYDVKM in the germline V gene. The ends were cut back, 10 bases at V and 2 bases at J, with 14 bases in the middle. The CDR3 length is 13 residues. The CDR3 DNA is TGTGCCACCATCGAGGGGGGACAAGAGACCCAGTACTTC. It codes for CATIEGGQETQYF.

Ten or more counts support this clonotype. The V and J genes are TRBV12-3 or TRBV12-4 and TRBJ1-1; 8 positions match TRBD1. This CDR3 spans 12 amino acids. V shed 1 base and J 12 bases; nucleotides not matched to a gene: 4. The CDR3 spells CASSLVGDRTFF. CDR3 DNA: TGTGCCAGCAGTTTAGTTGGGGACAGGACTTTCTTT.

This clonotype occurred many times. This chain connects TRBV2 to TRBJ2-5, with 8 bases lining up with TRBD1. Germline CDR1 SNHLY, CDR2 FYNNEI. The CDR3 sequence is 15 residues long. V dropped 10 bases and J dropped 3; count of bases not matched to a gene: 13. The CDR3 region is CATGEVLQGEETQYF. The CDR3 bases are TGTGCCACCGGAGAAGTACTACAGGGGGAAGAGACCCAGTACTTC.

Many counts were recorded for this clonotype. This chain links TRBV28 with TRBJ2-2, with TRBD2 matching 16 bases. Germline lookup yields CDR1 MDHEN and CDR2 SYDVKM. Trimming removed 6 bases from V and 3 bases from J; junction bases left unmatched: 19. This CDR3 contains 22 residues. Here the CDR3 DNA reads TGTGCCAGCAGCTACTGGGGGGTCCTGGGACTAGCGGGAGGGCCATACACCGGGGAGCTGTTTTTT. It specifies CASSYWGVLGLAGGPYTGELFF.

This clonotype was seen repeatedly, ten times or more. The rearrangement links TRBV12-3 or TRBV12-4 to TRBJ2-1; TRBD2 matches at 11 bases. V was pared by 5 bases and J by 0 bases, with 3 bases of the junction left unmatched. CDR3 length: 16 residues. The CDR3 DNA is TGTGCCAGCAGTGTCGGACTAGCGGGCTCCTACAATGAGCAGTTCTTC. Amino acid sequence: CASSVGLAGSYNEQFF.

This clonotype has a count of ten or more. The genes are TRBV7-6 and TRBJ2-1, with 11 positions matching TRBD2. The J segment lost 7 bases and the V segment lost 4 bases, leaving 6 bases of the junction unmatched. This CDR3 contains 15 residues. Per the germline V gene, CDR1 is SGHVS and CDR2 is FNYEAQ. The CDR3 loop reads CASSWTSGLTNEQFF. Here the CDR3 DNA reads TGTGCCAGCAGCTGGACTAGCGGGCTTACTAATGAGCAGTTCTTC.

This clonotype was picked up many times. The chain employs TRBV20-1 and TRBJ2-1; D not resolved. V shed 2 bases and J shed 8 bases, with 13 bases lying between them. Germline CDR1 and CDR2: DFQATT and SNEGSKA (reference sequence). The CDR3 runs to 13 residues. The CDR3 DNA sequence: TGCAGTGCTAGATCGCCTTTGGGGTATGAGCAGTTCTTC. It specifies CSARSPLGYEQFF.

At least ten counts were recorded for this clonotype. This chain links TRBV6-2 or TRBV6-3 with TRBJ2-7, with a tentative D call TRBD1 (6 bases). This CDR3 has 14 residues. CDR1 is MNHEY and CDR2 is SVGEGT in the germline V gene. V shed 0 bases and J shed 2 bases, with 8 bases lying between them. CDR3 bases: TGTGCCAGCAGTTACTCGACAGGTCCCTACGAGCAGTACTTC. It specifies CASSYSTGPYEQYF.

This clonotype was seen many times. The chain joins TRBV19 to TRBJ1-4; a possible D gene is TRBD1 (5 bases). V lost 3 bases, J lost 5 bases, and 7 bases lay in between. There are 13 residues in the CDR3. Per germline, CDR1 LNHDA and CDR2 SQIVND (reference sequence). CDR3: CASSIDRNEKLFF. DNA for the CDR3: TGTGCCAGTAGTATCGACAGAAATGAAAAACTGTTTTTT.

The rearrangement joins TRBV27 to TRBJ1-6; no clear D gene. The CDR3 runs to 12 residues. V was pared by 6 bases and J by 7 bases, with 7 bases between. Germline CDR1 and CDR2: MNHEY and SMNVEV (reference sequence). CDR3 region: CASRRINSPLHF. CDR3 sequence (DNA): TGTGCCAGCAGACGGATAAATTCACCCCTCCACTTT.

The J gene is TRBJ1-2, the V gene TRBV4-1, with TRBD1 matching 7 bases. With 4 bases clipped from V and 1 base from J, the junction kept 6 bases outside the gene matches. Germline CDR1 MGHRA, CDR2 YSYEKL. The CDR3 is 15 residues long. The CDR3, as DNA: TGCGCCAGCAGCCCGGGGGACAGAAATAACTATGGCTACACCTTC. This sequence encodes CASSPGDRNNYGYTF.

As for this clonotype: The DNA is omitted, as the CDR3 cannot be located on it reliably, and the CDR3 follows TCRdb's listing. V gene TRBV6-1 combines with J gene TRBJ2-2; the table's D call, TRBD2, has no DNA check behind it. Germline V gives CDR1 MNHNS, CDR2 SASEGT. The CDR3 is 16 residues long, ends included. CDR3 region: CASRMFGGGSTGELVF.

This clonotype occurred many times. The rearrangement links TRBV11-2 to TRBJ1-6; D ambiguous. V lost 4 bases and J 10 bases, leaving 8 bases between the germline ends. The CDR3 is 12 amino acids. Germline V CDR1 and CDR2: SGHAT, FQNNGV. The CDR3 DNA is TGTGCCAGCAGCTCCAAGGGATCACCCCTCCACTTT. Translated, it gives CASSSKGSPLHF.

This chain joins TRBV2 and TRBJ1-2; D is undetermined. This CDR3 comprises 13 residues. Per germline, CDR1 SNHLY and CDR2 FYNNEI. V shed 10 bases and J shed 4 bases, with 16 bases lying between them. The CDR3 spells CATTVVAIYGYTF. CDR3 DNA: TGTGCCACCACAGTGGTGGCCATCTATGGCTACACCTTC. The full variable domain, with the rest looked up from reference TRBV2 and TRBJ1-2, is EPEVTQTPSHQVTQMGQEVILRCVPISNHLYFYWYRQILGQKVEFLVSFYNNEISEKSEIFDDQFSVERPDGSNFTLKIRSTKLEDSAMYFCATTVVAIYGYTFGSGTRLTVV.